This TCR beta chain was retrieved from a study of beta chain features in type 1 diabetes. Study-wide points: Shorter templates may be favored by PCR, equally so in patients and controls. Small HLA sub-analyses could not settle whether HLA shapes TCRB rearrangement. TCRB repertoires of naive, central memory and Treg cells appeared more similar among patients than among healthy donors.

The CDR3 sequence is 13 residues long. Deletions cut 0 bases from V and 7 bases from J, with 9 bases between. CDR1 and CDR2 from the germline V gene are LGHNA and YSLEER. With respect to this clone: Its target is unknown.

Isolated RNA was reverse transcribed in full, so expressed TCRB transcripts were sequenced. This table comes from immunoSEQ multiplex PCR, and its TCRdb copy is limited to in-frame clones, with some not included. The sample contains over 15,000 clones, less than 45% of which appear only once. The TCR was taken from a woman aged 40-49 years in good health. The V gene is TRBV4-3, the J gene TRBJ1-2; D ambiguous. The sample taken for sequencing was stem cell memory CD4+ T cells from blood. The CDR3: CASSQEKRSGYTF. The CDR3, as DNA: TGCGCCAGCAGCCAAGAAAAGAGGAGTGGCTACACCTTC.